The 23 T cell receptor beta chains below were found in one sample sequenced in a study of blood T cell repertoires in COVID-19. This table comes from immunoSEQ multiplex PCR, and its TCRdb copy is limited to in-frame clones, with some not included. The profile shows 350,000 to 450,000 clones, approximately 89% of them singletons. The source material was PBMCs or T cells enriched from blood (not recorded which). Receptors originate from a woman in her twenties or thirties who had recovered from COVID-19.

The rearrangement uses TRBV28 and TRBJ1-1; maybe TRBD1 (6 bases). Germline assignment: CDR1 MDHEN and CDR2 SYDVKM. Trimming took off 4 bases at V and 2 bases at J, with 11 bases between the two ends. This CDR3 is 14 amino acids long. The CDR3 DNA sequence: TGTGCCAGCAGTTCGCGGACAGAAAACACTGAAGCTTTCTTT. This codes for CASSSRTENTEAFF.

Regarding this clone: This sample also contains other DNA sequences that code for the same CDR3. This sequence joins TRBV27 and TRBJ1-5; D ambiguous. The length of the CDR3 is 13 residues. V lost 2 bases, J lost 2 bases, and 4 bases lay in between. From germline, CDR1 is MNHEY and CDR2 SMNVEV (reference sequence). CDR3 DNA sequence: TGTGCCAGCAGTTTACAGGGCAATCAGCCCCAGCATTTT. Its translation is CASSLQGNQPQHF.

CDR3 residues: CASSIVQGKYYEQYF. CDR3 coding DNA: TGTGCCAGTAGTATAGTACAGGGGAAATACTACGAGCAGTACTTC. J is TRBJ2-7 and V is TRBV19; 7 bases align to TRBD1. Unmatched junction bases numbered 6, after V lost 1 base and J lost 3 bases. Germline-derived CDR1 and CDR2 are LNHDA and SQIVND (reference sequence). CDR3 length: 15 amino acids.

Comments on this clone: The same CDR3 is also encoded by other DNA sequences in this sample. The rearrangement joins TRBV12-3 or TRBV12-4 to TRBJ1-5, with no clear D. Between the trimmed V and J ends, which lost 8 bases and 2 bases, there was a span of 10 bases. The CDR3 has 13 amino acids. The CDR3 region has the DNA TGTGCCAGCTCATTGTCGGGCAATCAGCCCCAGCATTTT. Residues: CASSLSGNQPQHF.

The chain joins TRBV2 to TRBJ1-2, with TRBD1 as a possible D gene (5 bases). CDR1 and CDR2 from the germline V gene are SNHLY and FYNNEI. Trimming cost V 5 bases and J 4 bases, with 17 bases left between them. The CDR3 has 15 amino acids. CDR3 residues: CASSPRGPLGYGYTF. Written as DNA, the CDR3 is TGTGCCAGCAGTCCGCGGGGACCTCTCGGCTATGGCTACACCTTC.

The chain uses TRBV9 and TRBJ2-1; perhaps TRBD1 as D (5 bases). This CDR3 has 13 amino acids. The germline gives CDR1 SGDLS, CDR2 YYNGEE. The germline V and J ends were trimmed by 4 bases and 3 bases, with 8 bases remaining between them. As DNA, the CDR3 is TGTGCCAGCAGCCCAGACAGCTACAATGAGCAGTTCTTC. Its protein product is CASSPDSYNEQFF. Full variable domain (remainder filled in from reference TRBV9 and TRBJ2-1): DSGVTQTPKHLITATGQRVTLRCSPRSGDLSVYWYQQSLDQGLQFLIQYYNGEERAKGNILERFSAQQFPDLHSELNLSSLELGDSALYFCASSPDSYNEQFFGPGTRLTVL.

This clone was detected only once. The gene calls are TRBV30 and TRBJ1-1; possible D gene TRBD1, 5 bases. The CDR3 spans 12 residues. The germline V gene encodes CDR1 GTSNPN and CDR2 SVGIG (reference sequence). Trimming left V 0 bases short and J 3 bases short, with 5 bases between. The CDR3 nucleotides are TGTGCCTGGAGTGTAGGGGACACTGAAGCTTTCTTT. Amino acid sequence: CAWSVGDTEAFF.

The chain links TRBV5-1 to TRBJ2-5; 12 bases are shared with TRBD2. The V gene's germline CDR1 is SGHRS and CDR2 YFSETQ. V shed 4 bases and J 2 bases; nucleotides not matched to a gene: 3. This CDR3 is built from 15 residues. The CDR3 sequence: CASSQGTSGQETQYF. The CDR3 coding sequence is TGCGCCAGCAGCCAAGGGACTAGCGGGCAAGAGACCCAGTACTTC.

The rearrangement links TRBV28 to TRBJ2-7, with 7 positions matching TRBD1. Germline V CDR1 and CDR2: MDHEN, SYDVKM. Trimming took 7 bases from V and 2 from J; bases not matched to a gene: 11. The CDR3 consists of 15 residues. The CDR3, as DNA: TGTGCCAGCACCCGCATAGTGGGACAGACCTACGAGCAGTACTTC. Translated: CASTRIVGQTYEQYF.

The CDR3 DNA reads as TGCGCCAGCAGCTTAGCAGCCCTGGAGGGCTACACCTTC. This encodes CASSLAALEGYTF. This chain joins TRBV5-1 and TRBJ1-2, with D uncertain. The length of the CDR3 is 13 residues. V dropped 2 bases and J dropped 8 bases, with 13 bases sitting between them. CDR1 SGHRS and CDR2 YFSETQ come from the germline V gene.

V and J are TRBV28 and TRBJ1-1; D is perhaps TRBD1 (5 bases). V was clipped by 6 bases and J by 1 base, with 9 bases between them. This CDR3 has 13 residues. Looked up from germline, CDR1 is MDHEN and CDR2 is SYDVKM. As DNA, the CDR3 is TGTGCCAGCAGCTCCACAGGGAACACTGAAGCTTTCTTT. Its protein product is CASSSTGNTEAFF.

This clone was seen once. The CDR3 loop reads CASGQDSFSYNEQFF. The CDR3 DNA sequence: TGTGCTAGTGGTCAGGACAGCTTCTCCTACAATGAGCAGTTCTTC. The chain carries TRBV12-5 and TRBJ2-1; TRBD1 might be the D (6 bases). The V gene lost 5 bases and the J gene lost 0 bases, with 11 bases spanning the gap. Germline V lookup: CDR1 LGHNT, CDR2 FRNRAP. The CDR3 has 15 residues.

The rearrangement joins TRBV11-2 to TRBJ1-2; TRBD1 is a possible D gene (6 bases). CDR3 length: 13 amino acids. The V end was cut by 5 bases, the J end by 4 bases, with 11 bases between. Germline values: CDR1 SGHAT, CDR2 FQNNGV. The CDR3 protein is CASSPTGLYGYTF. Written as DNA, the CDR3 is TGTGCCAGCAGCCCGACAGGACTCTATGGCTACACCTTC.

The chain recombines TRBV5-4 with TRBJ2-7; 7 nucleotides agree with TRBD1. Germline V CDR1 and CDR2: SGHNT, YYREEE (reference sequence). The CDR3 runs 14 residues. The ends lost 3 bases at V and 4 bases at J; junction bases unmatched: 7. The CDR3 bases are TGTGCCAGCAGCTATCGGACAGGCAGTTACGAGCAGTACTTC. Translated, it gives CASSYRTGSYEQYF. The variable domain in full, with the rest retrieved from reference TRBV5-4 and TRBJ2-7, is ETGVTQSPTHLIKTRGQQVTLRCSSQSGHNTVSWYQQALGQGPQFIFQYYREEENGRGNFPPRFSGLQFPNYSSELNVNALELDDSALYLCASSYRTGSYEQYFGPGTRLTVT.

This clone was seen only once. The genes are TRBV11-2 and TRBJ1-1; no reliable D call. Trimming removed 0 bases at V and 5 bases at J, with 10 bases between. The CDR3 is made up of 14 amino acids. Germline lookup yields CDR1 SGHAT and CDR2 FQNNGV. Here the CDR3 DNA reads TGTGCCAGCAGCTTAGATTTACCAGGTACTGAAGCTTTCTTT. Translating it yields CASSLDLPGTEAFF.

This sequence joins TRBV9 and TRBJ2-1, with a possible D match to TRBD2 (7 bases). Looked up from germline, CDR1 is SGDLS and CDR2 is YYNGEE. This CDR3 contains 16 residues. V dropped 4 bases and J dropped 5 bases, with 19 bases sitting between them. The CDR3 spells CASSPRPGGLHNEQFF. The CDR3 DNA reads TGTGCCAGCAGCCCCCGTCCCGGGGGGCTCCACAATGAGCAGTTCTTC. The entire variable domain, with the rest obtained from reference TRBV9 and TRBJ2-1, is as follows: DSGVTQTPKHLITATGQRVTLRCSPRSGDLSVYWYQQSLDQGLQFLIQYYNGEERAKGNILERFSAQQFPDLHSELNLSSLELGDSALYFCASSPRPGGLHNEQFFGPGTRLTVL.

In DNA form, the CDR3 reads TGTGCCAGTAGTCACGGACAGGGGGACCGCTACACCTTC. Translation: CASSHGQGDRYTF. V is TRBV19 and J is TRBJ1-2; 10 nucleotides align to TRBD1. Trimming at V came to 5 bases and at J to 9 bases, leaving 6 bases not matched to a gene. Germline V gives CDR1 LNHDA, CDR2 SQIVND (reference sequence). The CDR3 spans 13 residues.

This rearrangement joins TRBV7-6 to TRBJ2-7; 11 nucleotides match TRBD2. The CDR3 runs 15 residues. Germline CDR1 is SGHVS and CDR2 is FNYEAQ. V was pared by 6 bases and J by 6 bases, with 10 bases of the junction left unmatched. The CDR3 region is CASSPVLAGVVEQYF. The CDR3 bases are TGTGCCAGCAGTCCGGTACTAGCGGGAGTGGTCGAGCAGTACTTC.

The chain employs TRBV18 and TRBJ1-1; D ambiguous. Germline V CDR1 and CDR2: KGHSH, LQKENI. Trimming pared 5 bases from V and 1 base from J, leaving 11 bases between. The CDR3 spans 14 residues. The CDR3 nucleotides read TGTGCCAGCTCAGCCCTTGAGAAGAACACTGAAGCTTTCTTT. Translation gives CASSALEKNTEAFF.

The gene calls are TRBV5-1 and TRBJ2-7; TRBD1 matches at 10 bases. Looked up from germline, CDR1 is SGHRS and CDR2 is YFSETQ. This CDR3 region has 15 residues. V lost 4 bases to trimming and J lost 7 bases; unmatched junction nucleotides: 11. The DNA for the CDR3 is TGCGCCAGCAGCCCAACGGGACAGGGGATTACGGAGCAGTACTTC. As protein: CASSPTGQGITEQYF.

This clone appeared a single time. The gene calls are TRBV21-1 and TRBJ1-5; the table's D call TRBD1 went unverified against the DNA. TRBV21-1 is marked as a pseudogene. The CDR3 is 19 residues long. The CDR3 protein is CASSKRVRGPTGQGPPQHF. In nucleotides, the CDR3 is TGTGCCAGCAGCAAGAGGGTTCGGGGTCCAACGGGACAGGGCCCGCCCCAGCATTTT.

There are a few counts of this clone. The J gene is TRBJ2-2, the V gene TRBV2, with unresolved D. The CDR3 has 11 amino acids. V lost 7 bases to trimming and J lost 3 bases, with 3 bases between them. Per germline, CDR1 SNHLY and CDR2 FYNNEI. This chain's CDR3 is CASTDTGELFF. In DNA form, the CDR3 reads TGTGCCAGCACGGACACCGGGGAGCTGTTTTTT.

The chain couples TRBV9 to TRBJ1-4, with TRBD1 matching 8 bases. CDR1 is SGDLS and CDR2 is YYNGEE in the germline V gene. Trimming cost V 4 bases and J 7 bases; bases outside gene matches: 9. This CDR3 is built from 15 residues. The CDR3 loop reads CASSLTGTGREKLFF. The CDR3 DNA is TGTGCCAGCAGCTTAACCGGGACAGGTCGTGAAAAACTGTTTTTT.